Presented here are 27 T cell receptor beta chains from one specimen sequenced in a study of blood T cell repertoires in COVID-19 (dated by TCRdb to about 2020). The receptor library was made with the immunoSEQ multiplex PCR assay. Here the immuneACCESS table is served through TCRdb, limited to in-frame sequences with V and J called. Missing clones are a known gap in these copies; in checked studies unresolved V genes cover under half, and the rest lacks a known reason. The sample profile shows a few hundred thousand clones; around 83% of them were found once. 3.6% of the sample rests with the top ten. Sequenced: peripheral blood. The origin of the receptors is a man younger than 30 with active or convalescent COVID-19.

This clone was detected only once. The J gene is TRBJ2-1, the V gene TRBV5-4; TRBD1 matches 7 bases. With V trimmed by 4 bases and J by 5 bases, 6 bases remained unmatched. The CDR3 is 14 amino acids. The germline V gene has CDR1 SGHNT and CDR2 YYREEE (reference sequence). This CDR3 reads CASSLGQANNEQFF. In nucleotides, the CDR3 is TGTGCCAGCAGCCTTGGACAGGCCAACAATGAGCAGTTCTTC.

The CDR3 coding sequence is TGTGCCAGCAGCTTAGAGGGGACAGGGTCGAACGAGCAGTACTTC. This encodes CASSLEGTGSNEQYF. The chain combines TRBV7-9 with TRBJ2-7; 9 positions agree with TRBD1. CDR3 size: 15 residues. With V trimmed by 1 base and J by 5 bases, 6 bases remained unmatched. Per the germline V gene, CDR1 is SEHNR and CDR2 is FQNEAQ (reference sequence).

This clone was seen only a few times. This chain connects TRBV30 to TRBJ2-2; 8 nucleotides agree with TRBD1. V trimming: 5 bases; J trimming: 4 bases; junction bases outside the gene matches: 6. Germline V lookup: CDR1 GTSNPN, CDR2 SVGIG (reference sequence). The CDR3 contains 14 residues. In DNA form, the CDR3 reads TGTGCCTGGGGTCTGACAGGGGCCACCGGGGAGCTGTTTTTT. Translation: CAWGLTGATGELFF. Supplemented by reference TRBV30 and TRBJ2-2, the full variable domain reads SQTIHQWPATLVQPVGSPLSLECTVEGTSNPNLYWYRQAAGRGLQLLFYSVGIGQISSEVPQNLSASRPQDRQFILSSKKLLLSDSGFYLCAWGLTGATGELFFGEGSRLTVL.

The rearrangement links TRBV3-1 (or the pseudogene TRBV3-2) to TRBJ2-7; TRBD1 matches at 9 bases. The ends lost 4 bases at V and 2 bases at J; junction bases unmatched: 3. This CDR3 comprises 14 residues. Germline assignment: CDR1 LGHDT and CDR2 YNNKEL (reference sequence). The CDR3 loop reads CASSRTGATYEQYF. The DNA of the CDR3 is TGTGCCAGCAGCCGGACAGGGGCAACCTACGAGCAGTACTTC.

DNA of the CDR3: TGTGCCAGCAGCTTTCTGGGCAGGGGGAGCGGGGGTGAGCAGTTCTTC. This encodes CASSFLGRGSGGEQFF. The V call is TRBV11-3, the J call TRBJ2-1; a possible D gene is TRBD2 (8 bases). V shed 3 bases and J shed 9 bases, with 21 bases lying between them. There are 16 residues in the CDR3. Germline-derived CDR1 and CDR2 are SGHNT and YENEEA.

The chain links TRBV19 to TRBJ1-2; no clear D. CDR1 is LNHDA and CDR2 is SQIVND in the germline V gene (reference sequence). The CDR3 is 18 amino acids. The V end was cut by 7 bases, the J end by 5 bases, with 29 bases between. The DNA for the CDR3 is TGTGCCAGTAATCCTCGCGTCGGCAGTGCCACCTCGGGGTATGGCTACACCTTC. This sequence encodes CASNPRVGSATSGYGYTF.

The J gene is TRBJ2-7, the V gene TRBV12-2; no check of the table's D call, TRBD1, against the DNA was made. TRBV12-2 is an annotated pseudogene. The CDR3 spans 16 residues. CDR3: CASRLGTNQGSYEQYF. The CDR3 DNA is TGTGCAAGTCGCTTGGGGACAAACCAGGGCAGCTACGAGCAGTACTTC.

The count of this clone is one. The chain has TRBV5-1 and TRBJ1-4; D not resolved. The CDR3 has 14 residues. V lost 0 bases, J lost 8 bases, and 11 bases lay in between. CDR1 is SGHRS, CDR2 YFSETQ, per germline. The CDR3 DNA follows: TGCGCCAGCAGCTTGGTTTGGACTCGGGAAAAACTGTTTTTT. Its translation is CASSLVWTREKLFF.

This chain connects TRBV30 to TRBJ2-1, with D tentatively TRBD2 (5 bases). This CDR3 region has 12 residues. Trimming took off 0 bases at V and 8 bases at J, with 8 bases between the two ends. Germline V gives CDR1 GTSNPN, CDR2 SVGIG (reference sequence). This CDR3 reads CAWSVLGDEQFF. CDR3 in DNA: TGTGCCTGGAGTGTTTTGGGAGATGAGCAGTTCTTC.

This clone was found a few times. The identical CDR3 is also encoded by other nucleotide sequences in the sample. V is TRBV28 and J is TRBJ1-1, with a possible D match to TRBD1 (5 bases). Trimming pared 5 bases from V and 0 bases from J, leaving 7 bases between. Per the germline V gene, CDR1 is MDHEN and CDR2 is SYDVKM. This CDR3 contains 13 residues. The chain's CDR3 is CASSRTLNTEAFF. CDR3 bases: TGTGCCAGCAGTCGGACATTGAACACTGAAGCTTTCTTT.

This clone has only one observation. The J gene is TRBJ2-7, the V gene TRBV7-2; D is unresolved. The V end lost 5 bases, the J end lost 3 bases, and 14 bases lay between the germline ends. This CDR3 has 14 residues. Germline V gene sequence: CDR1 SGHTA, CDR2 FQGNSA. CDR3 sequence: CASSKYPRNYEQYF. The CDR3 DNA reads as TGTGCCAGCAGCAAATATCCGAGGAACTACGAGCAGTACTTC.

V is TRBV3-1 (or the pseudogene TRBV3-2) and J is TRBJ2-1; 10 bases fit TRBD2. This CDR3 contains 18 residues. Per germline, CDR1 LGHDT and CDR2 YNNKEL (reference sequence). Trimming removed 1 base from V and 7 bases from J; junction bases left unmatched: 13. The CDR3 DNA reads TGTGCCAGCAGCCAAGGGCGGTCTAGCGGGAGATGGGCGAATGAGCAGTTCTTC. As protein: CASSQGRSSGRWANEQFF.

The DNA of the CDR3 is TGTGCCAGCAGCGGCGCAGGGTGGAACACTGAAGCTTTCTTT. Translating gives CASSGAGWNTEAFF. The rearrangement links TRBV9 to TRBJ1-1; weak D call: TRBD1 (5 bases). Germline values: CDR1 SGDLS, CDR2 YYNGEE. Trimming left V 3 bases short and J 1 base short, with 10 bases between. CDR3 length equals 14 residues.

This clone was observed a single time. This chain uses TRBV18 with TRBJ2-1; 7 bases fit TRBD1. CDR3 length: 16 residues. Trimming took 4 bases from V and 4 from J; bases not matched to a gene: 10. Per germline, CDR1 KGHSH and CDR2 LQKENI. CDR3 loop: CASSLNTGTVYNEQFF. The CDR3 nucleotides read TGTGCCAGCTCACTCAATACCGGGACAGTTTACAATGAGCAGTTCTTC.

The CDR3 loop reads CASRILSGELFF. In DNA, the CDR3 is TGCGCCAGCAGAATCCTCTCCGGGGAGCTGTTTTTT. The rearrangement joins TRBV5-1 to TRBJ2-2; D is unclear. The germline V gene encodes CDR1 SGHRS and CDR2 YFSETQ. The CDR3 runs to 12 residues. V lost 5 bases to trimming and J lost 6 bases, with 8 bases between them.

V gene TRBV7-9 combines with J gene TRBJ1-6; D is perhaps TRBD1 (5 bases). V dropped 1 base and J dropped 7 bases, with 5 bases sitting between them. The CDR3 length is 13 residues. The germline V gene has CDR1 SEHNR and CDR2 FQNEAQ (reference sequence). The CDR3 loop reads CASSLEGNSPLHF. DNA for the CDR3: TGTGCCAGCAGCTTAGAGGGGAATTCACCCCTCCACTTT. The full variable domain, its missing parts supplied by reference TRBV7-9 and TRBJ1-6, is DTGVSQNPRHKITKRGQNVTFRCDPISEHNRLYWYRQTLGQGPEFLTYFQNEAQLEKSRLLSDRFSAERPKGSFSTLEIQRTEQGDSAMYLCASSLEGNSPLHFGNGTRLTVT.

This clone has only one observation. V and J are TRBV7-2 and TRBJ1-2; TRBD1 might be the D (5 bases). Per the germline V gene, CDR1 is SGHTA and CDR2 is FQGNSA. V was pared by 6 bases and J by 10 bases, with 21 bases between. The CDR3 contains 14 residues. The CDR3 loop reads CASRGTTVKTPYTF. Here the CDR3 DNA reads TGTGCCAGCAGAGGTACGACAGTTAAAACGCCCTACACCTTC.

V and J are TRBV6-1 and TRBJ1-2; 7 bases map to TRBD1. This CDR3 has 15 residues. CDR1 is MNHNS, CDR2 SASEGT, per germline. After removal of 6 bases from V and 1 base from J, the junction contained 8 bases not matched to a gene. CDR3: CASSSGTVNNYGYTF. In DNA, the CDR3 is TGTGCCAGCAGCTCCGGGACAGTAAATAACTATGGCTACACCTTC.

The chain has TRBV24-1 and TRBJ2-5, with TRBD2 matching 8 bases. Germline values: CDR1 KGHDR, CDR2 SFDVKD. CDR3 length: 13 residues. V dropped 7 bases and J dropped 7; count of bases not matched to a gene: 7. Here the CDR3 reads CATRDPGRGTQYF. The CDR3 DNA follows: TGTGCCACCAGGGACCCCGGGAGGGGGACCCAGTACTTC.

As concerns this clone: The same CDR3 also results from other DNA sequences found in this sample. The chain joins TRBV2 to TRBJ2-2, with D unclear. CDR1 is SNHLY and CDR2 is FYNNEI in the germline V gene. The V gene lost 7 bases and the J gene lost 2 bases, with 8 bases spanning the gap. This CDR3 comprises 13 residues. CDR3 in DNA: TGTGCCAGCACAGGCAGTAACACCGGGGAGCTGTTTTTT. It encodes CASTGSNTGELFF.

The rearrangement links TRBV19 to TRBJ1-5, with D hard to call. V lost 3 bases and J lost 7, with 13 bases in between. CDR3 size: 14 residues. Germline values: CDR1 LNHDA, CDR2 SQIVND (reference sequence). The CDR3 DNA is TGTGCCAGTAGTATCAGTAATTCGGGGCAGCCCCAGCATTTT. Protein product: CASSISNSGQPQHF. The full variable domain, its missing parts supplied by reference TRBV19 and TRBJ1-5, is DGGITQSPKYLFRKEGQNVTLSCEQNLNHDAMYWYRQDPGQGLRLIYYSQIVNDFQKGDIAEGYSVSREKKESFPLTVTSAQKNPTAFYLCASSISNSGQPQHFGDGTRLSIL.

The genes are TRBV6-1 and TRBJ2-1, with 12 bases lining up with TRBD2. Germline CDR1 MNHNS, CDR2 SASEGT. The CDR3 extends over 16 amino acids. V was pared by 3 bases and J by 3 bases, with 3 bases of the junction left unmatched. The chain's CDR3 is CASSDGLAGIYNEQFF. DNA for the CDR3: TGTGCCAGCAGTGACGGACTAGCGGGAATCTACAATGAGCAGTTCTTC.

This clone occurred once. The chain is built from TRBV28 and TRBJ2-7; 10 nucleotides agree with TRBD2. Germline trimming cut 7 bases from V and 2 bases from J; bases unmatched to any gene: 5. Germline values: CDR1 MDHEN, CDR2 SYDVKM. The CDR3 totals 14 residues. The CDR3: CASNSGGSTYEQYF. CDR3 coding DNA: TGTGCCAGCAATAGCGGGGGGTCTACCTACGAGCAGTACTTC.

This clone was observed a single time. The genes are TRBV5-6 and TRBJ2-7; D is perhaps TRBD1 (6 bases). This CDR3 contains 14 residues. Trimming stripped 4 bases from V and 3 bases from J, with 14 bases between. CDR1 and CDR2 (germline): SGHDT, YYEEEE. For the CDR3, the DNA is TGTGCCAGCAGCCTCGGACAGCCCAGCTACGAGCAGTACTTC. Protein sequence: CASSLGQPSYEQYF.

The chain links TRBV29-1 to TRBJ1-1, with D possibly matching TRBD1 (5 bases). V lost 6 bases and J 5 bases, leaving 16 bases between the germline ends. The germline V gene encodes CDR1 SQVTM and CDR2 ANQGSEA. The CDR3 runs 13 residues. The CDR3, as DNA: TGCAGCGTGCTGCAAGGCCGGGGGACTGAAGCTTTCTTT. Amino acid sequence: CSVLQGRGTEAFF. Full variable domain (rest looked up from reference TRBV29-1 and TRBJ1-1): SAVISQKPSRDICQRGTSLTIQCQVDSQVTMMFWYRQQPGQSLTLIATANQGSEATYESGFVIDKFPISRPNLTFSTLTVSNMSPEDSSIYLCSVLQGRGTEAFFGQGTRLTVV.

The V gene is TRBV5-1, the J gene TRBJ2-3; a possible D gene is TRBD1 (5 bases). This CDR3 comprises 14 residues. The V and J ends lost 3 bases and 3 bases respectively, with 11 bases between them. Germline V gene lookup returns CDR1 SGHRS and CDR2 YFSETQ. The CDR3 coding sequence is TGCGCCAGCAGCTCTGGCAGGGTAACAGATACGCAGTATTTT. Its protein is CASSSGRVTDTQYF.

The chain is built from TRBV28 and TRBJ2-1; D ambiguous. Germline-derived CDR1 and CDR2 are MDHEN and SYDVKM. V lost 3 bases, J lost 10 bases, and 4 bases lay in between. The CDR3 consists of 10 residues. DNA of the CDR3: TGTGCCAGCAGTTTCAGAGAGCAGTTCTTC. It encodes CASSFREQFF.